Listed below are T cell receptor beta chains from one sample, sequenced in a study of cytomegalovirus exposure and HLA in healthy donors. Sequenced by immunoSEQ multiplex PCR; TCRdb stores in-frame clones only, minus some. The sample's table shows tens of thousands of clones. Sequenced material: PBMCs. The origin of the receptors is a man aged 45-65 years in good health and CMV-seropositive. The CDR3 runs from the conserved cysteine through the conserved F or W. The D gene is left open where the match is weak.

CSAYRAETQYF	TGCAGTGCTTACAGAGCAGAGACCCAGTACTTC	TRBJ2-5	.	TRBV20-1
CASSRVFGSNQPQHF	TGTGCCAGCAGTCGGGTCTTCGGGAGCAATCAGCCCCAGCATTTT	TRBJ1-5	.	TRBV6-5
CASSLGRSNYNEQFF	TGTGCCAGCAGCTTAGGCAGATCCAACTACAATGAGCAGTTCTTC	TRBJ2-1	.	TRBV7-9
CASSLSPPDEQYF	TGTGCCAGCAGCTTAAGCCCCCCGGACGAGCAGTACTTC	TRBJ2-7	.	TRBV7-9
CASRVRSNTEAFF	TGTGCCAGTAGGGTGAGGTCGAACACTGAAGCTTTCTTT	TRBJ1-1	.	TRBV19
CAGLDNLNTEAFF	TGTGCCGGCCTGGACAACTTGAACACTGAAGCTTTCTTT	TRBJ1-1	.	TRBV6-1
CASSLGLAELTDTQYF	TGTGCCAGCAGCTTAGGACTAGCGGAACTCACAGATACGCAGTATTTT	TRBJ2-3	TRBD2	TRBV11-3
CASSPEDSPRETQYF	TGCGCCAGCAGCCCGGAGGACTCCCCGAGAGAGACCCAGTACTTC	TRBJ2-5	.	TRBV4-1
CASSPRTENTEAFF	TGTGCCAGCTCACCACGAACAGAAAACACTGAAGCTTTCTTT	TRBJ1-1	.	TRBV18
CASSEQGTNTGELFF	TGTGCCAGCAGTGAACAGGGTACGAACACCGGGGAGCTGTTTTTT	TRBJ2-2	.	TRBV6-4
CASSSKGTSGNNEQFF	TGTGCCAGCAGCTCGAAAGGGACTAGCGGAAACAATGAGCAGTTCTTC	TRBJ2-1	TRBD2	TRBV11-3
CASSSHRVNTGELFF	TGCGCCAGCAGCTCCCACAGGGTGAACACCGGGGAGCTGTTTTTT	TRBJ2-2	.	TRBV4-1
CASSRQVEAFF	TGTGCCAGCAGTAGGCAGGTTGAAGCTTTCTTT	TRBJ1-1	.	TRBV6-6
CASSQVIRGNTEAFF	TGCGCCAGCAGCCAAGTCATCAGGGGAAACACTGAAGCTTTCTTT	TRBJ1-1	.	TRBV4-1
CASSREVAGGMTYNEQFF	TGCGCCAGCAGCCGGGAAGTAGCGGGAGGGATGACTTACAATGAGCAGTTCTTC	TRBJ2-1	TRBD2	TRBV5-1
CASSLAPSGYEQYF	TGTGCCAGCAGCTTAGCCCCTAGTGGCTACGAGCAGTACTTC	TRBJ2-7	.	TRBV7-2
CASSRQNTGELFF	TGTGCCAGCAGCCGACAGAACACCGGGGAGCTGTTTTTT	TRBJ2-2	.	TRBV9
CAWSRQQLRETQYF	TGTGCCTGGAGTAGACAGCAGCTGAGGGAGACCCAGTACTTC	TRBJ2-5	.	TRBV30
CAWSSWPTSGVYNEQFF	TGTGCCTGGAGCTCCTGGCCTACTAGCGGGGTCTACAATGAGCAGTTCTTC	TRBJ2-1	TRBD2	TRBV30
CAWSGGGDQPQHF	TGTGCCTGGAGTGGGGGGGGAGATCAGCCCCAGCATTTT	TRBJ1-5	.	TRBV30
CASSQRPGTVYNEQFF	TGTGCCAGCAGCCAACGTCCCGGGACAGTTTACAATGAGCAGTTCTTC	TRBJ2-1	TRBD1	TRBV11-3
CASRPGLAGETQYF	TGCGCCAGCAGACCGGGACTAGCGGGGGAGACCCAGTACTTC	TRBJ2-5	TRBD2	TRBV5-1
CASSQGLAGDPGELFF	TGTGCCAGCAGCCAGGGACTAGCGGGAGATCCCGGGGAGCTGTTTTTT	TRBJ2-2	TRBD2	TRBV7-9
CASSVDWDPGVGYTF	TGTGCCAGCAGCGTAGATTGGGACCCGGGGGTTGGCTACACCTTC	TRBJ1-2	.	TRBV9
CASSLYQGNTEAFF	TGTGCCAGCAGTCTGTATCAGGGGAACACTGAAGCTTTCTTT	TRBJ1-1	.	TRBV6-5
CASSPGLAGGGETQYF	TGCGCCAGCAGCCCCGGACTAGCGGGAGGAGGAGAGACCCAGTACTTC	TRBJ2-5	TRBD2	TRBV5-1
CASSDPGQNTGELFF	TGCGCCAGCAGTGACCCGGGACAGAACACCGGGGAGCTGTTTTTT	TRBJ2-2	.	TRBV10-1
CASSPVSGQQVLGGYTF	TGTGCCAGCTCACCAGTTTCAGGACAGCAGGTGTTAGGTGGCTACACCTTC	TRBJ1-2	.	TRBV18
CASTGGEGKYVGELFF	TGTGCCAGCACCGGGGGGGAGGGAAAATATGTCGGGGAGCTGTTTTTT	TRBJ2-2	TRBD2	TRBV6-6
CASSLSLISVTQYF	TGTGCCAGCAGCTTAAGCCTGATATCGGTGACCCAGTACTTC	TRBJ2-5	.	TRBV11-2
CASSPQGETQYF	TGTGCCAGCAGCCCACAGGGAGAGACCCAGTACTTC	TRBJ2-5	.	TRBV7-9
CASSLWTGRETQYF	TGCGCCAGCAGCCTCTGGACAGGGCGGGAGACCCAGTACTTC	TRBJ2-5	TRBD1	TRBV4-1
CASSLYGGGPSDTQYF	TGCGCCAGCAGCTTGTATGGGGGAGGACCCTCAGATACGCAGTATTTT	TRBJ2-3	.	TRBV5-1